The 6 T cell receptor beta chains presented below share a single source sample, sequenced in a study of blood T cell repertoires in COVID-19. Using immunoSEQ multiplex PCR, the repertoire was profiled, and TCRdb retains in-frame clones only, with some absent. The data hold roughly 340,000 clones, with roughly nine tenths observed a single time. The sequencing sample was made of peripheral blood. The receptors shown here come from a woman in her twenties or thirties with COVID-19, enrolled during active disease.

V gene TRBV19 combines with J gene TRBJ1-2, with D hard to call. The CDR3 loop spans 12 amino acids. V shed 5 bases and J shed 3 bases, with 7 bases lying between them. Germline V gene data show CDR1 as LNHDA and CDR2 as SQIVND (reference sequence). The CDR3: CASSPRDYGYTF. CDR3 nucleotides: TGTGCCAGTAGTCCACGGGACTATGGCTACACCTTC. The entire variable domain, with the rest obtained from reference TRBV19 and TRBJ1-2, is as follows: DGGITQSPKYLFRKEGQNVTLSCEQNLNHDAMYWYRQDPGQGLRLIYYSQIVNDFQKGDIAEGYSVSREKKESFPLTVTSAQKNPTAFYLCASSPRDYGYTFGSGTRLTVV.

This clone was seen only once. The CDR3 coding sequence is TGTGCCAGCATTCGAGATGGGGCCAACGTCCTGACTTTC. Protein: CASIRDGANVLTF. The chain uses TRBV28 and TRBJ2-6; D ambiguous. CDR1 and CDR2 from the germline V gene are MDHEN and SYDVKM. The length of the CDR3 is 13 residues. Trimming left V 7 bases short and J 3 bases short, with 7 bases between.

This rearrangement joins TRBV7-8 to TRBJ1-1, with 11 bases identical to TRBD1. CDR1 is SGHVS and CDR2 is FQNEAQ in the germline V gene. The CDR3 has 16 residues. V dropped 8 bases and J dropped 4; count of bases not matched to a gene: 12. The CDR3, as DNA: TGTGCCAGCGCCCAACCCGGGACAGGGGGTCTCACTGAAGCTTTCTTT. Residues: CASAQPGTGGLTEAFF.

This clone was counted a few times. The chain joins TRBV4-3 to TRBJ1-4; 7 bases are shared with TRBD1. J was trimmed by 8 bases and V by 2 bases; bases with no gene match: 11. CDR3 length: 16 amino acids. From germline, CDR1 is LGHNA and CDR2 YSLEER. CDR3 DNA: TGCGCCAGCAGCCAAATCCCACAGGGGTCGGGCGAAAAACTGTTTTTT. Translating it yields CASSQIPQGSGEKLFF.

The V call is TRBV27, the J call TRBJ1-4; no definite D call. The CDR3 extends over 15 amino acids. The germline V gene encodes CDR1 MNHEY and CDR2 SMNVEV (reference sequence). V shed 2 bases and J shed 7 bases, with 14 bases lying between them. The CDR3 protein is CASSLDNSQTEKLFF. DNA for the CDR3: TGTGCCAGCAGTTTAGACAACAGCCAGACTGAAAAACTGTTTTTT.

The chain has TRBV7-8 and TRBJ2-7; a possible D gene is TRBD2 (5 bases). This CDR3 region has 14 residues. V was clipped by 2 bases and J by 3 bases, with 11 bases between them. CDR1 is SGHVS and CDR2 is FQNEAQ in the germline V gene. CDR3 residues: CASSLSGSLYEQYF. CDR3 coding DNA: TGTGCCAGCAGCTTATCGGGGAGCCTCTACGAGCAGTACTTC. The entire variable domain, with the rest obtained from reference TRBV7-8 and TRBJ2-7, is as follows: GAGVSQSPRYKVAKRGQDVALRCDPISGHVSLFWYQQALGQGPEFLTYFQNEAQLDKSGLPSDRFFAERPEGSVSTLKIQRTQQEDSAVYLCASSLSGSLYEQYFGPGTRLTVT.